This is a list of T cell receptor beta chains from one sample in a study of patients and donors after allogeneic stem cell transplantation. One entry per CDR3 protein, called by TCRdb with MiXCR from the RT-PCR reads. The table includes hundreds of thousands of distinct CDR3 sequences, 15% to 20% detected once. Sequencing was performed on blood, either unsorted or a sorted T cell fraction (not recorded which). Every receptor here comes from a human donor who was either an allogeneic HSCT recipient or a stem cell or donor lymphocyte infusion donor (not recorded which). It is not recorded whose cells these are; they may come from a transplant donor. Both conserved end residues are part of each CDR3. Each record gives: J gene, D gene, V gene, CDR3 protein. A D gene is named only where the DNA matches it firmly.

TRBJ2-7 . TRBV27 CASSPGRTYEQYF
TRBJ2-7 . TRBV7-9 CASSPPRSYEQYF
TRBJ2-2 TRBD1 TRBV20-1 CSARRRGRPGELFF
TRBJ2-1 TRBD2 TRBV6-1 CASSEATSGRGEQFF
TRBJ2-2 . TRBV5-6 CASSPAGGAGELFF
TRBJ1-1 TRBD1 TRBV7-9 CASSLPGTGDNTEAFF
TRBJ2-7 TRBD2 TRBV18 CASSRTSDYEQYF
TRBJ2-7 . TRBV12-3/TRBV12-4 CASSPRVRDPSDEQYF
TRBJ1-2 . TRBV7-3 CASSPFAGSRGYTF
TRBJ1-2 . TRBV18 CASSPLDSYGYTF
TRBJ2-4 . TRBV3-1 CASSQVCPRVLHKNIQYF
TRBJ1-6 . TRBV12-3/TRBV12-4 CASSLGAGPYNSPLHF
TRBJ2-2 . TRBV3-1 CASSQDLRGSDTGELFF
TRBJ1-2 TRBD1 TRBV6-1 CASISRQGALTNYGYTF
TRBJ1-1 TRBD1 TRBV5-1 CASSFTGVNTEAFF
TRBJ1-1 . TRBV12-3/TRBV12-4 CASSLGGGDEAFF
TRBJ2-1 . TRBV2 CASSLTLGYNEQFF
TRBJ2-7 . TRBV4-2 CASSQEWWEHSYEQYF
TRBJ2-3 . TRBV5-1 CASSPSTSNTQYF
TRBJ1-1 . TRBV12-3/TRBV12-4 CASSLVGGGNTEAFF
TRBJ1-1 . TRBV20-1 CSASVFINTEAFF
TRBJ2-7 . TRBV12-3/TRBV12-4 CASSADWRGPSYEQYF
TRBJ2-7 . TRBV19 CATAAGVYEQYF
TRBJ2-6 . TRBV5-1 CASTGNSGANVLTF
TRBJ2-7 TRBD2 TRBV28 CASSSETSGSSYEQYF
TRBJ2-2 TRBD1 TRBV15 CATSRGQGAKTGELFF
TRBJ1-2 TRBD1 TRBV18 CASSRDRGRDGYTF
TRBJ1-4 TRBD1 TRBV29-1 CSVSQGATNEKLFF
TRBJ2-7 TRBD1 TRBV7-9 CASSLVPGGLSYEQYF
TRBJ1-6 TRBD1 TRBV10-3 CATRTGRNSPLHF
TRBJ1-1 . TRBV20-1 CSASVSSNTEAFF
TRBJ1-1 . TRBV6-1 CASSTGGVSRGTEAFF
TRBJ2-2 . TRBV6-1 CASSLQRLNRYQDGELFF
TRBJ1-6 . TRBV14 CASSPRLDSPLHF
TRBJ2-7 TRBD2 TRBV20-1 CSARPTSGGRLYEQYF
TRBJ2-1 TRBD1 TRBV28 CASSLWRQVGQGQFF
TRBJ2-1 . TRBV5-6 CASSLAFGGGNNEQFF
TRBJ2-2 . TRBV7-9 CASSLPRVGSRAGELFF
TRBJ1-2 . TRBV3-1 CASSQDNPRRGYTF
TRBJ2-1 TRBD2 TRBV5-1 CASSPASGSYNEQFF
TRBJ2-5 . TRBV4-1 CASSHGTSQETQYF
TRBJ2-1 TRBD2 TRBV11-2 CASSRGLAGYNEQFF
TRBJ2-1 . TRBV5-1 CASAQGQYNEQFF
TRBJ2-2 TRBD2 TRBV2 CASSVDTEGLVVGYTGELFF
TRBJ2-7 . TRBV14 CASSHNLGLYEQYF
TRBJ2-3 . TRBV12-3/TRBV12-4 CASSFDRRTDTQYF
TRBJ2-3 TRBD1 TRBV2 CAYPEDRESSTQYF
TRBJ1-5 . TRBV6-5 CASSYPRTVSNQPQHF